The subject of this entry is one TCR beta chain. TCR beta CDR3 regions were amplified from RNA transcripts. The HTBI primer set was used in a first-round RT-PCR of the TCR CDR3. TCRdb fed the multiplex PCR reads into MiXCR, producing one record per CDR3 protein. The data contain more than 450,000 distinct CDR3 sequences, 20% of them singletons. This entry is derived from a study of T cells in Graves' hyperthyroidism and ophthalmopathy. In the ophthalmopathy cohort, Clinical Activity Score was at least 3, NOSPECS grade at least 4, and duration under 3 months. Germline CDR1 is MRHNA and CDR2 is SNTAGT. The trim removed 4 bases at V and 5 bases at J, leaving 8 bases unmatched. The CDR3 is made up of 15 amino acids.

The receptor's source is a man in his forties with Graves' ophthalmopathy. The rearrangement uses TRBV6-4 and TRBJ2-3; 8 positions agree with TRBD2. Sequencing input: blood. CDR3 sequence (DNA): TGTGCCAGCAGTGCGGATGAGCGGGGGAGAGATACGCAGTATTTT. Amino acid sequence: CASSADERGRDTQYF.